The 6 T cell receptor beta chains in this list originate from one sample, sequenced in a study of T cells in Graves' hyperthyroidism and ophthalmopathy. There were TCR beta CDR3 regions amplified from RNA transcripts. HTBI primers were employed in a first-round RT-PCR of the TCR CDR3. TCRdb redid the calling of the multiplex PCR reads with MiXCR, one entry per CDR3 protein. The repertoire includes around 430,000 distinct CDR3 sequences, 15% of them detected once, and about 30% sits in the top ten. What was sequenced was blood. All receptors come from a woman aged 25 to 45 with Graves' hyperthyroidism.

This clonotype has ten or more counts. This chain joins TRBV3-1 and TRBJ2-2, with 10 bases that match TRBD2. Germline trimming cut 1 base from V and 2 bases from J; bases unmatched to any gene: 4. The CDR3 spans 17 residues. CDR1 LGHDT and CDR2 YNNKEL come from the germline V gene (reference sequence). The CDR3 DNA reads TGTGCCAGCAGCCAAGGCGGACTAGCGGTCAACACCGGGGAGCTGTTTTTT. Translating it yields CASSQGGLAVNTGELFF. The full variable domain, in which reference TRBV3-1 and TRBJ2-2 provide the parts outside the CDR3, is DTAVSQTPKYLVTQMGNDKSIKCEQNLGHDTMYWYKQDSKKFLKIMFSYNNKELIINETVPNRFSPKSPDKAHLNLHINSLELGDSAVYFCASSQGGLAVNTGELFFGEGSRLTVL.

J is TRBJ2-3 and V is TRBV6-1; D uncertain. The CDR3 has 11 residues. Trimming shortened V by 8 bases and J by 5 bases, and 8 bases separated the two germline ends. Germline CDR1 MNHNS, CDR2 SASEGT. The CDR3 DNA follows: TGTGCCAGCGCAGGCCGAGATACGCAGTATTTT. Its protein is CASAGRDTQYF.

This clonotype was counted many times. The chain is built from TRBV20-1 and TRBJ2-7; D is undetermined. CDR1 and CDR2 (germline): DFQATT, SNEGSKA (reference sequence). The CDR3 loop spans 13 amino acids. V was shortened by 0 bases and J by 1 base, with 7 bases between the two germline ends. CDR3 nucleotide sequence: TGCAGTGCTAGAGATGGGCAGTCCTACGAGCAGTACTTC. Translating it yields CSARDGQSYEQYF.

On this clonotype itself: A much larger clone is a single base away; this may be a read error. The chain's CDR3 is CASRGTSTDMQYF. The CDR3 bases are TGTGCCAGTCGGGGGACTAGCACAGATATGCAGTATTTT. The chain couples TRBV28 to TRBJ2-3, with TRBD2 matching 9 bases. The CDR3 loop spans 13 amino acids. CDR1 and CDR2 (germline): MDHEN, SYDVKM.

The rearrangement uses TRBV12-5 and TRBJ1-1; the D gene is possibly TRBD1 (6 bases). The germline V gene has CDR1 LGHNT and CDR2 FRNRAP. The CDR3 is 16 amino acids. Trimming cost V 3 bases and J 1 base, with 15 bases left between them. The CDR3 sequence is CASGLSGGQSNTEAFF. CDR3 nucleotides: TGTGCTAGTGGTTTAAGTGGGGGGCAATCGAACACTGAAGCTTTCTTT. The complete variable domain, with remaining parts taken from reference TRBV12-5 and TRBJ1-1, reads DARVTQTPRHKVTEMGQEVTMRCQPILGHNTVFWYRQTMMQGLELLAYFRNRAPLDDSGMPKDRFSAEMPDATLATLKIQPSEPRDSAVYFCASGLSGGQSNTEAFFGQGTRLTVV.

The CDR3 DNA follows: TGCGCCAGCAGCTTGGGGGCGACAGGGGCCCAACTGGCTGAAGCTTTCTTT. Translating gives CASSLGATGAQLAEAFF. The genes are TRBV5-1 and TRBJ1-1; 8 nucleotides line up with TRBD1. Trimming removed 0 bases from V and 6 bases from J; junction bases left unmatched: 13. This CDR3 is built from 17 residues. CDR1 and CDR2 from the germline V gene are SGHRS and YFSETQ.